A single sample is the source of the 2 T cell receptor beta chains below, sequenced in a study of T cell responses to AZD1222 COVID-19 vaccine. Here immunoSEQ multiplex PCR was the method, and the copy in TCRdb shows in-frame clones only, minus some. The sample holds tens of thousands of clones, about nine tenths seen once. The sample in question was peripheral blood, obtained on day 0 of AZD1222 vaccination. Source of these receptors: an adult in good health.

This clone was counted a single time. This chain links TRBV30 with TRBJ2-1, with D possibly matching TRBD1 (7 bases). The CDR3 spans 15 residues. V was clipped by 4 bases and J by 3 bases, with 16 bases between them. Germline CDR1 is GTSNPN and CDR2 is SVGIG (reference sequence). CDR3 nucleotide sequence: TGTGCCTGGAACGCGGGACAGCTATACTACAATGAGCAGTTCTTC. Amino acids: CAWNAGQLYYNEQFF.

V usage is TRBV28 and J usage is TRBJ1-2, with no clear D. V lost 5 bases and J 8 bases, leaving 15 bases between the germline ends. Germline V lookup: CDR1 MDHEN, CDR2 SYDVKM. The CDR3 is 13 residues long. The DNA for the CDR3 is TGTGCCAGCAGTCCCCCAGTTGGCTTCGGCTACACCTTC. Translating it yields CASSPPVGFGYTF.